This paragraph covers one T cell receptor beta chain sequence. The repertoire was sequenced with immunoSEQ multiplex PCR; TCRdb's copy has only in-frame clones and lacks some. The sample holds approximately 190,000 clones; roughly 89% are singletons and the top ten take 3% to 3.5%. Participants in the exposed group had met a COVID-19 case in the 2 weeks before joining the study. This sample stems from a study of blood T cell repertoires in COVID-19. The CDR3 sequence is 14 residues long. J lost 5 bases, V lost 5 bases, and 6 bases had no gene match. Germline V lookup: CDR1 SGHAT, CDR2 FQNNGV. Sequencing was carried out using PBMCs or T cells enriched from blood (not recorded which). This clonotype originated in a woman in her thirties who had been exposed to COVID-19. The chain has TRBV11-2 and TRBJ2-7, with 10 bases lining up with TRBD2. DNA of the CDR3: TGTGCCAGCAGCGCCCGGACTAGCGGAGACGAGCAGTACTTC. Its translation: CASSARTSGDEQYF. Full variable domain (missing parts from reference TRBV11-2 and TRBJ2-7): EAGVAQSPRYKIIEKRQSVAFWCNPISGHATLYWYQQILGQGPKLLIQFQNNGVVDDSQLPKDRFSAERLKGVDSTLKIQPAKLEDSAVYLCASSARTSGDEQYFGPGTRLTVT.